Presented here are 32 T cell receptor beta chains from one specimen sequenced in a study of spatial heterogeneity in lung cancer. TCRdb ran MiXCR on the 5' RACE reads and lists one entry per CDR3 protein. The sample consists of 4,000 or so distinct CDR3 sequences, 35% of them appearing once. Antigen specificity for these receptors is unknown. Whole-study findings and limits: Expanded alpha and beta TCR counts within tumors tracked tumor mutation counts.

The time point: sample taken at primary tumor resection. The input for sequencing was lung tumor tissue, taken at surgery. These receptors were obtained from a male donor with early-stage non-small cell lung cancer.

The chain recombines TRBV7-9 with TRBJ2-5; D gene unclear. This CDR3 comprises 15 residues. Trimming left V 5 bases short and J 2 bases short, with 15 bases between. Germline V lookup: CDR1 SEHNR, CDR2 FQNEAQ (reference sequence). The CDR3 sequence: CASSHIQRQQETQYF. In DNA form, the CDR3 reads TGTGCCAGCAGCCATATCCAGCGACAACAAGAGACCCAGTACTTC.

This clonotype was seen a few times. The V and J genes are TRBV28 and TRBJ2-1, with 12 bases identical to TRBD2. The V and J ends lost 6 bases and 6 bases, in that order; junction bases with no gene match: 6. Germline assignment: CDR1 MDHEN and CDR2 SYDVKM. This CDR3 is 15 amino acids long. As DNA, the CDR3 is TGTGCCAGCAGCAGAGGACTAGCGGGGCTCAATGAGCAGTTCTTC. This translates into CASSRGLAGLNEQFF.

In its sample, this clonotype was seen many times. The genes are TRBV27 and TRBJ1-5; D gene uncertain. The V end was cut by 6 bases, the J end by 2 bases, with 11 bases between. Germline values: CDR1 MNHEY, CDR2 SMNVEV (reference sequence). This CDR3 is built from 14 residues. CDR3 sequence (DNA): TGTGCCAGCAGCCGAAGTTCTGGCAATCAGCCCCAGCATTTT. It encodes CASSRSSGNQPQHF.

By frequency in the sample, this clonotype is large. The chain carries TRBV3-1 and TRBJ2-6; TRBD1 matches at 7 bases. The CDR3 runs 16 residues. The ends lost 6 bases at V and 0 bases at J; junction bases unmatched: 5. Germline CDR1 reads LGHDT; CDR2 reads YNNKEL (reference sequence). The CDR3 loop is CASRRTGDSGANVLTF. The CDR3 DNA follows: TGTGCCAGCAGGCGAACAGGGGACTCTGGGGCCAACGTCCTGACTTTC.

The V and J genes are TRBV7-2 and TRBJ2-1; tentatively, D is TRBD2 (6 bases). Germline V gene data show CDR1 as SGHTA and CDR2 as FQGNSA. The germline V and J ends were trimmed by 1 base and 5 bases, with 12 bases remaining between them. This CDR3 is 15 amino acids long. DNA for the CDR3: TGTGCCAGCAGCTTAGTCGGGAGTACGAACAATGAGCAGTTCTTC. As protein: CASSLVGSTNNEQFF.

This clonotype is termed large. The V gene is TRBV20-1, the J gene TRBJ2-7, with D possibly called TRBD1 or TRBD2 (5 bases each). The germline V and J ends were trimmed by 2 bases and 3 bases, with 11 bases remaining between them. The CDR3 runs to 13 residues. Germline V CDR1 and CDR2: DFQATT, SNEGSKA (reference sequence). The CDR3 loop reads CSARSGAGYEQYF. The CDR3 nucleotides are TGCAGTGCTAGATCCGGGGCCGGCTACGAGCAGTACTTC.

This clonotype is medium-sized. The V and J genes are TRBV27 and TRBJ2-7, with a tentative D call TRBD1 (6 bases). Per the germline V gene, CDR1 is MNHEY and CDR2 is SMNVEV (reference sequence). Deletions cut 6 bases from V and 2 bases from J, with 14 bases between. This CDR3 spans 14 amino acids. The CDR3 bases are TGTGCCAGCAGGCAGGGGCCTAGCCCCTACGAGCAGTACTTC. Translating it yields CASRQGPSPYEQYF.

By frequency in the sample, this clonotype is medium-sized. The genes are TRBV5-1 and TRBJ2-1, with 8 bases aligning to TRBD2. The CDR3 contains 15 residues. Trimming at V came to 0 bases and at J to 5 bases, leaving 4 bases not matched to a gene. Germline-derived CDR1 and CDR2 are SGHRS and YFSETQ. The CDR3 spells CASSLAGLANNEQFF. Written as DNA, the CDR3 is TGCGCCAGCAGCTTGGCCGGACTAGCAAACAATGAGCAGTTCTTC.

This clonotype was seen only a few times. The J gene is TRBJ2-4, the V gene TRBV9, with D perhaps matching TRBD1 (6 bases). V was pared by 0 bases and J by 5 bases, with 6 bases between. CDR1 and CDR2 from the germline V gene are SGDLS and YYNGEE. The length of the CDR3 is 13 residues. The chain's CDR3 is CASSVGTENIQYF. The CDR3 nucleotides are TGTGCCAGCAGCGTAGGGACAGAAAACATTCAGTACTTC.

The chain is built from TRBV6-5 and TRBJ2-3, with TRBD2 identical over 9 bases. Trimming at V came to 5 bases and at J to 1 base, leaving 1 base not matched to a gene. CDR1 and CDR2 from the germline V gene are MNHEY and SVGAGI. The CDR3 sequence is 14 residues long. In DNA, the CDR3 is TGTGCCAGCAGTCGACTAGCGGGCACAGATACGCAGTATTTT. It translates to CASSRLAGTDTQYF.

This clonotype showed up just a few times. The V and J genes are TRBV7-9 and TRBJ2-1; D perhaps matches TRBD2 (5 bases). The CDR3 runs to 17 residues. Germline V gives CDR1 SEHNR, CDR2 FQNEAQ (reference sequence). V lost 2 bases to trimming and J lost 3 bases, with 17 bases between them. CDR3 amino acids: CASSLTPSGYHYNEQFF. The CDR3 nucleotides are TGTGCCAGCAGCTTAACGCCTTCGGGGTACCACTACAATGAGCAGTTCTTC.

This chain links TRBV29-1 with TRBJ2-3; D gene ambiguous. Trimming left V 5 bases short and J 4 bases short, with 7 bases between. From germline, CDR1 is SQVTM and CDR2 ANQGSEA. CDR3 length: 11 residues. The CDR3 DNA reads as TGCAGCGTTACGGCAGCAGATACGCAGTATTTT. Residues: CSVTAADTQYF.

By share of the sample, this clonotype is medium-sized (0.01 to 0.1%). The chain joins TRBV28 to TRBJ1-6, with TRBD1 as a possible D gene (6 bases). CDR1 and CDR2 from the germline V gene are MDHEN and SYDVKM. This CDR3 has 13 amino acids. V was pared by 5 bases and J by 14 bases, with 16 bases between. The CDR3 nucleotides are TGTGCCAGCAGTATTTGGGACATTCGGACCCTCCACTTT. As protein: CASSIWDIRTLHF.

This clonotype is termed medium-sized. The chain uses TRBV12-3 or TRBV12-4 and TRBJ2-5; the D is unclear. The CDR3 is 13 residues long. V lost 7 bases and J lost 2, with 11 bases in between. CDR3 DNA sequence: TGTGCCAGCATATTAGGTACTCAAGAGACCCAGTACTTC. Translated, it gives CASILGTQETQYF.

This clonotype was found a few times. This rearrangement joins TRBV10-2 to TRBJ2-5, with 10 bases that match TRBD2. Germline values: CDR1 WSHSY, CDR2 SAAADI. V shed 10 bases, J shed 4 bases, and the junction held 3 bases outside the gene matches. This CDR3 has 12 amino acids. CDR3 DNA: TGCGCCACAAGGACTAGCGGAGAGACCCAGTACTTC. Translation: CATRTSGETQYF.

This clonotype was counted only a few times. The CDR3 here is CASSLGAGGTDTQYF. For the CDR3, the DNA is TGTGCCAGCAGCTTAGGAGCGGGAGGGACAGATACGCAGTATTTT. This chain uses TRBV7-2 with TRBJ2-3; 10 nucleotides line up with TRBD2. Germline assignment: CDR1 SGHTA and CDR2 FQGNSA. The CDR3 loop spans 15 amino acids. Germline trimming cut 1 base from V and 3 bases from J; bases unmatched to any gene: 1.

In its sample, this clonotype was seen a few times. This chain connects TRBV9 to TRBJ2-7; TRBD1 might be the D (6 bases). V was pared by 4 bases and J by 3 bases, with 23 bases between. This CDR3 contains 17 residues. In germline, CDR1 is SGDLS, CDR2 YYNGEE. The CDR3 nucleotides are TGTGCCAGCAGCAAAGCCGGGACACTTACTGGGGACTACGAGCAGTACTTC. This codes for CASSKAGTLTGDYEQYF.

By sample share, this clonotype is medium-sized (0.01 to 0.1%). J is TRBJ1-6 and V is TRBV11-2, with 8 positions matching TRBD1. Germline lookup yields CDR1 SGHAT and CDR2 FQNNGV. The CDR3 loop spans 13 amino acids. V lost 4 bases to trimming and J lost 8 bases; unmatched junction nucleotides: 1. The CDR3, as DNA: TGTGCCAGCAGCTCGGACAGGGATTCACCCCTCCACTTT. Its protein is CASSSDRDSPLHF.

V and J are TRBV11-1 and TRBJ2-3; 9 bases match TRBD1. With V trimmed by 5 bases and J by 1 base, 4 bases remained unmatched. Per germline, CDR1 SGHAT and CDR2 FQDESV (reference sequence). There are 15 residues in the CDR3. CDR3 residues: CASSPGQGGTDTQYF. The DNA for the CDR3 is TGTGCCAGCAGCCCGGGACAGGGAGGCACAGATACGCAGTATTTT.

The rearrangement uses TRBV4-2 and TRBJ2-3; TRBD2 is a possible D gene (5 bases). Germline assignment: CDR1 LGHNA and CDR2 YNFKEQ. The CDR3 extends over 16 amino acids. Trimming pared 0 bases from V and 2 bases from J, leaving 12 bases between. The CDR3 reads CASSQEGAQVTDTQYF. The CDR3, as DNA: TGTGCCAGCAGCCAAGAGGGAGCGCAAGTCACAGATACGCAGTATTTT.

This clonotype showed up just a few times. The V gene is TRBV23-1, the J gene TRBJ2-7; TRBD2 aligns across 9 bases. TRBV23-1 is noted as an ORF with a role that remains uncertain. The CDR3 loop spans 15 amino acids. V was pared by 8 bases and J by 5 bases, with 13 bases of the junction left unmatched. CDR3 DNA sequence: TGCGCCAGCGGAAATAGCGGGAGAACGGTACACGAGCAGTACTTC. Its protein is CASGNSGRTVHEQYF.

This clonotype is labeled large (0.1 to 1%). This rearrangement joins TRBV20-1 to TRBJ1-2, with D possibly being TRBD1 (5 bases). In germline, CDR1 is DFQATT, CDR2 SNEGSKA (reference sequence). The V gene lost 6 bases and the J gene lost 7 bases, with 18 bases spanning the gap. The CDR3 covers 13 residues. CDR3 DNA sequence: TGCAGTGCCTCCGGCGGGGGTATAGGTGGCTACACCTTC. This codes for CSASGGGIGGYTF.

The rearrangement uses TRBV12-3 or TRBV12-4 and TRBJ2-3; 9 bases map to TRBD2. The CDR3 runs to 17 residues. The ends lost 5 bases at V and 0 bases at J; junction bases unmatched: 9. The CDR3 coding sequence is TGTGCCAGCAGTCCACCACCTAGCGGGAAAAGCACAGATACGCAGTATTTT. Translated: CASSPPPSGKSTDTQYF.

There are a few counts of this clonotype. The V and J genes are TRBV12-3 or TRBV12-4 and TRBJ1-2; 8 positions match TRBD1. The ends lost 6 bases at V and 5 bases at J; junction bases unmatched: 8. The CDR3 runs to 14 residues. The CDR3 reads CASSPGTGAYGYTF. DNA for the CDR3: TGTGCCAGCAGCCCAGGGACAGGAGCTTATGGCTACACCTTC.

This chain connects TRBV18 to TRBJ2-3; 8 nucleotides line up with TRBD1. The CDR3 sequence is 16 residues long. J gave up 0 bases and V 6 bases, and 8 bases lay outside the gene matches. In germline, CDR1 is KGHSH, CDR2 LQKENI. The CDR3 sequence: CASSLGTGVSTDTQYF. CDR3 DNA sequence: TGTGCCAGCTCGCTTGGGACAGGAGTTAGCACAGATACGCAGTATTTT.

The rearrangement uses TRBV7-2 and TRBJ2-5, with D tentatively TRBD2 (6 bases). The CDR3 contains 14 residues. Germline CDR1 SGHTA, CDR2 FQGNSA. V lost 2 bases and J 5 bases, leaving 12 bases between the germline ends. For the CDR3, the DNA is TGTGCCAGCAGCTTATCACGGGGGTATGAGACCCAGTACTTC. It codes for CASSLSRGYETQYF.

This clonotype was seen only a few times. This chain links TRBV4-3 with TRBJ2-5, with no clear D. Trimming cost V 1 base and J 7 bases, with 13 bases left between them. Germline values: CDR1 LGHNA, CDR2 YSLEER. This CDR3 has 14 residues. The CDR3: CASSQGLTSRTQYF. The CDR3 DNA sequence: TGCGCCAGCAGCCAAGGTTTGACATCAAGGACCCAGTACTTC.

This clonotype was counted only a few times. In DNA, the CDR3 is TGTGCCAGCAGTTTGGGACTAGCTGACAATGAGCAGTTCTTC. Its protein product is CASSLGLADNEQFF. The gene calls are TRBV6-4 and TRBJ2-1; TRBD2 aligns across 9 bases. V lost 5 bases and J lost 5; bases outside the gene matches: 4. CDR3 length equals 14 residues. Germline values: CDR1 MRHNA, CDR2 SNTAGT.

This clonotype ranks as medium-sized. The J gene is TRBJ2-4, the V gene TRBV3-1, with D unresolved. Germline CDR1 and CDR2: LGHDT and YNNKEL (reference sequence). CDR3 size: 17 residues. Trimming shortened V by 2 bases and J by 0 bases, and 14 bases separated the two germline ends. Here the CDR3 reads CASSQPTGPLAKNIQYF. The CDR3 coding sequence is TGTGCCAGCAGCCAACCGACGGGCCCTTTAGCCAAAAACATTCAGTACTTC.

The rearrangement joins TRBV5-1 to TRBJ2-3, with 8 nucleotides matching TRBD1. Per the germline V gene, CDR1 is SGHRS and CDR2 is YFSETQ. CDR3 length equals 16 residues. After removal of 1 base from V and 3 bases from J, the junction contained 7 bases not matched to a gene. This CDR3 is CASSLTGGQATDTQYF. DNA for the CDR3: TGCGCCAGCAGCTTGACCGGGGGACAGGCGACAGATACGCAGTATTTT.

V and J are TRBV20-1 and TRBJ2-3; TRBD2 matches 7 bases. Germline CDR1 is DFQATT and CDR2 is SNEGSKA (reference sequence). V lost 0 bases, J lost 3 bases, and 9 bases stayed unmatched. This CDR3 region has 16 residues. Here the CDR3 reads CSARDVAGVATDTQYF. CDR3 DNA sequence: TGCAGTGCTAGAGATGTGGCGGGAGTAGCGACAGATACGCAGTATTTT.

The chain employs TRBV28 and TRBJ2-7; 14 nucleotides align to TRBD2. The germline V gene encodes CDR1 MDHEN and CDR2 SYDVKM. The CDR3 totals 15 residues. The junction had 7 bases not matched to a gene; V was cut back by 5 bases and J by 7 bases. The CDR3 DNA reads TGTGCCAGCAGTCTAGGGACTAGCGGGAGCAAGGAGCAGTACTTC. It encodes CASSLGTSGSKEQYF.